This TCR beta chain was sequenced for a study of blood T cell repertoires in COVID-19. Measured with immunoSEQ multiplex PCR; TCRdb has only the in-frame clones, and not every one. Of about 110,000 clones in the sample, roughly 75% were seen once. Germline V gene sequence: CDR1 SGHRS, CDR2 YFSETQ. Between the trimmed V and J ends, which lost 0 bases and 0 bases, there was a span of 10 bases. The CDR3 contains 16 residues. The sequenced material came from peripheral blood. The sequence was collected from a human donor in a cohort sampled during active or convalescent COVID-19. The chain recombines TRBV5-1 with TRBJ1-5, with D possibly being TRBD1 (5 bases). This chain's CDR3 is CASSLGLGDSNQPQHF. In nucleotides, the CDR3 is TGCGCCAGCAGCTTGGGGCTAGGGGATAGCAATCAGCCCCAGCATTTT.